This TCR beta chain comes out of a study of T cell clonotyping in hematopoietic cell transplantation. About this clone: Its antigen is currently unknown.

General study findings and limits: Cells were unsorted, so CD4 and CD8 contributions were not separated. Recipient TCR diversity dropped after transplant; expanded clonotypes rose from day 30 to 180. At the given depth, recipient repertoires were over 97% de novo clonotypes.

The table came from immunoSEQ multiplex PCR; TCRdb's copy has only in-frame clones and leaves some out. The data show approximately 26,000 clones, just over 90% seen once. The sample's time point: recipient sample about 28 days before transplant, after cytoreduction. The germline V gene encodes CDR1 PRHDT and CDR2 FYEKMQ (reference sequence). J lost 4 bases, V lost 5 bases, and 8 bases had no gene match. There are 15 residues in the CDR3. The material was peripheral blood mononuclear cells, obtained before stem cell transplant. This receptor was obtained from a man aged 50 to 60 with acute myeloid leukemia. Some clones in this sample may be carry-over from other donors' samples. V usage is TRBV13 and J usage is TRBJ1-2; TRBD1 agrees at 9 bases. CDR3 sequence reads: CASSTTGTGPYGYTF. CDR3 coding DNA: TGTGCCAGCAGCACCACCGGGACAGGGCCCTATGGCTACACCTTC. Based on the CDR3 plus reference TRBV13 and TRBJ1-2, the full variable domain is AAGVIQSPRHLIKEKRETATLKCYPIPRHDTVYWYQQGPGQDPQFLISFYEKMQSDKGSIPDRFSAQQFSDYHSELNMSSLELGDSALYFCASSTTGTGPYGYTFGSGTRLTVV.